This T cell receptor (beta chain) emerged from a study of blood T cell repertoires in COVID-19. Across the study: COVID-19 samples collected from the United States, Italy and Spain covered acute and convalescent phases. PBMCs, B-cell-depleted T cells, or T cells were the source of the cDNA or gDNA that made up the material.

Worth noting for this clone: An end of the junction does not agree with germline; a read error may underlie this.

Method: immunoSEQ multiplex PCR; TCRdb's copy keeps in-frame clones and lacks some. In the table there are over 30,000 clones, 88% of which are singletons. This receptor was obtained from a woman between 70 and 85 years old with active COVID-19. The sample comprised peripheral blood.

CDR3 sequence: CASSVTGGKNSPLHF. DNA of the CDR3: TGTGCCAGCAGCGTAACAGGGGGCAAGAATTCACCCCTCCACTTT. V gene TRBV7-3 combines with J gene TRBJ1-6, with TRBD1 matching 9 bases. The CDR3 is 15 residues long. Germline CDR1 SGHTA, CDR2 FQGTGA.